This TCR beta chain was retrieved from a study of T-cell memory formation after mild COVID-19. Via MiXCR, TCRdb re-called the 5' RACE reads, giving one row per CDR3 protein. The sample yields under 150,000 distinct CDR3 sequences, 22% seen once. As regards this clonotype: Its antigen remains unknown.

Whole-study findings and limits: Pre-infection memory carried some responding clones, suggesting that cross-reactive memory joined.

The V gene lost 6 bases and the J gene lost 3 bases, with 11 bases spanning the gap. CDR3 length: 13 amino acids. The chain recombines TRBV12-3 or TRBV12-4 with TRBJ1-2; no reliable D call. The sequencing sample was made of PBMCs or a T cell subset sorted from them (not recorded which). This TCR was recovered from a young man who had mild COVID-19 (a few samples of this study predate the infection). Cell type and time point are not known. CDR3 sequence (DNA): TGTGCCAGCAGCAACCCCAAAGACTATGGCTACACCTTC. Protein product: CASSNPKDYGYTF.